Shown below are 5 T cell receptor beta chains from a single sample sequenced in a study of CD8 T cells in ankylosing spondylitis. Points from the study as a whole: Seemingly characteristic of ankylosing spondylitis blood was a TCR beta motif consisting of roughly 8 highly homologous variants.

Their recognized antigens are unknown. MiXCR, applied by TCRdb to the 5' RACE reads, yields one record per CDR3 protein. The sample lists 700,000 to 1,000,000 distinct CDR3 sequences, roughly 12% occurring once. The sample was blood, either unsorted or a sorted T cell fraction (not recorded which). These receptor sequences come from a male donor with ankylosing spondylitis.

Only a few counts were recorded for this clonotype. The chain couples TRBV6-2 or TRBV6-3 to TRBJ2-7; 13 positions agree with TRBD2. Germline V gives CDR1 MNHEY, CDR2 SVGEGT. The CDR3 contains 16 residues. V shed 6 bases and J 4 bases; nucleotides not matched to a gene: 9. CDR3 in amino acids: CASSGTSGARVYEQYF. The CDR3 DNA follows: TGTGCCAGCAGCGGGACTAGCGGGGCCCGGGTTTACGAGCAGTACTTC.

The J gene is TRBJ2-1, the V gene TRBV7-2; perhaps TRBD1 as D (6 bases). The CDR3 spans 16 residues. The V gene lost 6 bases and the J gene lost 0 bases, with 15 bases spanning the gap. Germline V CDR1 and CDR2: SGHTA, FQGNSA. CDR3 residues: CASRPSGTLSYNEQFF. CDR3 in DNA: TGTGCCAGCAGACCGTCCGGGACACTCTCCTACAATGAGCAGTTCTTC.

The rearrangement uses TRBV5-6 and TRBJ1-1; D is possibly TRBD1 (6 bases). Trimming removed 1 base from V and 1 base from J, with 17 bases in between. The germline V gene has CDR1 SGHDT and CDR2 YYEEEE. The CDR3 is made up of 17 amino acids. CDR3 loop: CASSLTGAGVTNTEAFF. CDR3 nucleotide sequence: TGTGCCAGCAGCTTGACGGGGGCAGGGGTTACGAACACTGAAGCTTTCTTT.

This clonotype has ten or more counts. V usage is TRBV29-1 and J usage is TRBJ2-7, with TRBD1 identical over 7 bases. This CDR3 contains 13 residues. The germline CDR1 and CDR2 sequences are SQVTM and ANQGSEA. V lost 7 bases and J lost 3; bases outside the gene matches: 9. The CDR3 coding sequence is TGCAGCGCTGTCTCGGGACAGAACTACGAGCAGTACTTC. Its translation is CSAVSGQNYEQYF.

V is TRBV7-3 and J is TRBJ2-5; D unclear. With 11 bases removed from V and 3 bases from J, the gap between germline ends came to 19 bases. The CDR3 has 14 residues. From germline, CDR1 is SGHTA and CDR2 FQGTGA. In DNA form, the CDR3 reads TGTGCCGGCTCCCCGGGCTACCCCAAAGAGACCCAGTACTTC. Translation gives CAGSPGYPKETQYF.